The source of this TCR beta chain is a study of follicular helper T cells after annual influenza vaccination. Profiled with immunoSEQ multiplex PCR; TCRdb holds only in-frame clones, not every one. Of 9,500 or so clones in the sample, over 80% were seen once. Germline lookup yields CDR1 LNHDA and CDR2 SQIVND (reference sequence). The V end lost 7 bases, the J end lost 0 bases, and 12 bases lay between the germline ends. This CDR3 spans 14 amino acids. A single count supports this clone. Time point here: 2014-2015 season, 7 days after vaccination. V is TRBV19 and J is TRBJ1-1, with a weak D call TRBD1 (5 bases). Sequences were derived from CXCR5- memory CD4+ T cells sorted from blood, sampled 7 days after influenza vaccination. The receptor was isolated from an adult who received the influenza vaccine. The CDR3 DNA reads TGTGCCAGTACCGACAGACGGATGAACACTGAAGCTTTCTTT. It is translated as CASTDRRMNTEAFF.